What follows are 2 T cell receptor beta chains derived from one specimen sequenced in a study of CD8 T cells in Susac syndrome. The RNA, about 0.5 to 1 ug, was put through reverse transcription using random hexamers. Via MiXCR, TCRdb re-called the immunoSEQ multiplex PCR reads, giving one row per CDR3 protein. This table has about 76,000 distinct CDR3 sequences, around nine tenths appearing once. Sample: CD8+ T cells from PBMCs. The receptor source for this set is a human donor with multiple sclerosis.

The rearrangement uses TRBV7-6 and TRBJ2-2, with 7 bases that match TRBD1. The CDR3 extends over 14 amino acids. Germline V gene sequence: CDR1 SGHVS, CDR2 FNYEAQ. V trimming: 5 bases; J trimming: 6 bases; junction bases outside the gene matches: 6. The CDR3 region is CASSTGQVAGELFF. The DNA of the CDR3 is TGTGCCAGCAGCACAGGACAGGTCGCCGGGGAGCTGTTTTTT.

The chain recombines TRBV20-1 with TRBJ2-2; D is possibly TRBD1 or TRBD2 (5 bases each). CDR1 DFQATT and CDR2 SNEGSKA come from the germline V gene (reference sequence). This CDR3 spans 17 amino acids. V lost 1 base and J lost 4, with 19 bases in between. Here the CDR3 reads CSARGWDGSQVTGELFF. The CDR3 DNA reads TGCAGTGCTAGAGGTTGGGACGGCTCCCAGGTCACCGGGGAGCTGTTTTTT.